The 13 T cell receptor beta chains below were found in one sample sequenced in a study of blood T cell repertoires in COVID-19. This table comes from immunoSEQ multiplex PCR, and its TCRdb copy is limited to in-frame clones, with some not included. The sample consists of 210,000 or so clones, about four fifths of them appearing once. Sequencing was carried out using PBMCs or T cells enriched from blood (not recorded which). The receptor source for this set is a woman between 50 and 59 years old who had been exposed to COVID-19.

This rearrangement joins TRBV10-1 to TRBJ1-1; D is undetermined. Germline-derived CDR1 and CDR2 are WNHNN and SYGVQD (reference sequence). V gave up 6 bases and J gave up 8 bases, with 16 bases separating them. This CDR3 contains 13 residues. Here the CDR3 DNA reads TGCGCCAGCAGGGTTGGATCCCGAGGGGAAGCTTTCTTT. This translates into CASRVGSRGEAFF.

The chain combines TRBV6-5 with TRBJ1-1; 7 nucleotides match TRBD1. The CDR3 extends over 14 amino acids. CDR1 MNHEY and CDR2 SVGAGI come from the germline V gene. The junction had 6 bases not matched to a gene; V was cut back by 6 bases and J by 2 bases. CDR3 DNA: TGTGCCAGCAGAGACAGGGCGGCAAACACTGAAGCTTTCTTT. Translation gives CASRDRAANTEAFF.

The CDR3 DNA follows: TGTGCCAGTAACTTGGACAGGGCGGAGGACACCATATATTTT. This sequence encodes CASNLDRAEDTIYF. This rearrangement joins TRBV19 to TRBJ1-3; 8 nucleotides line up with TRBD1. The CDR3 extends over 14 amino acids. Germline CDR1 and CDR2: LNHDA and SQIVND (reference sequence). V gave up 7 bases and J gave up 8 bases; unmatched junction bases: 10.

The V call is TRBV12-3 or TRBV12-4, the J call TRBJ2-1, with D maybe TRBD2 (7 bases). This CDR3 contains 13 residues. The V end was cut by 4 bases, the J end by 8 bases, with 12 bases between. The CDR3 sequence: CASSWRGGDEQFF. CDR3 in DNA: TGTGCCAGCAGTTGGCGCGGGGGCGATGAGCAGTTCTTC.

The chain combines TRBV2 with TRBJ2-6; the D gene is possibly TRBD2 (5 bases). CDR1 and CDR2 from the germline V gene are SNHLY and FYNNEI. V dropped 2 bases and J dropped 3 bases, with 8 bases sitting between them. The CDR3 is made up of 15 amino acids. CDR3 nucleotides: TGTGCCAGCAGTGAACAACTAGGTGGGGCCAACGTCCTGACTTTC. This translates into CASSEQLGGANVLTF. Full variable domain (rest looked up from reference TRBV2 and TRBJ2-6): EPEVTQTPSHQVTQMGQEVILRCVPISNHLYFYWYRQILGQKVEFLVSFYNNEISEKSEIFDDQFSVERPDGSNFTLKIRSTKLEDSAMYFCASSEQLGGANVLTFGAGSRLTVL.

The V call is TRBV5-1, the J call TRBJ2-2, with 8 bases aligning to TRBD2. The J segment lost 8 bases and the V segment lost 1 base, leaving 10 bases of the junction unmatched. The CDR3 totals 16 residues. Germline CDR1 is SGHRS and CDR2 is YFSETQ. CDR3 in amino acids: CASSLKTAGVTGELFF. The CDR3 DNA reads as TGCGCCAGCAGCTTGAAGACAGCGGGAGTAACTGGGGAGCTGTTTTTT.

The genes are TRBV28 and TRBJ2-7; D is uncertain. The CDR3 sequence is 12 residues long. Germline CDR1 MDHEN, CDR2 SYDVKM. Trimming pared 10 bases from V and 4 bases from J, leaving 14 bases between. The CDR3 loop reads CATLGQSYEQYF. The CDR3 DNA reads as TGTGCCACCCTGGGCCAGTCTTACGAGCAGTACTTC. The variable domain in full, completed from reference TRBV28 and TRBJ2-7, reads DVKVTQSSRYLVKRTGEKVFLECVQDMDHENMFWYRQDPGLGLRLIYFSYDVKMKEKGDIPEGYSVSREKKERFSLILESASTNQTSMYLCATLGQSYEQYFGPGTRLTVT.

The rearrangement joins TRBV5-1 to TRBJ2-5; D may be TRBD1 (5 bases). The germline gives CDR1 SGHRS, CDR2 YFSETQ. The CDR3 runs to 15 residues. Trimming stripped 0 bases from V and 5 bases from J, with 14 bases between. Written as DNA, the CDR3 is TGCGCCAGCAGCTTGGCTACAGGCCCCGGGGAGACCCAGTACTTC. It encodes CASSLATGPGETQYF.

This chain links TRBV9 with TRBJ1-1; a possible D gene is TRBD1 (6 bases). Per germline, CDR1 SGDLS and CDR2 YYNGEE. CDR3 length equals 15 residues. The ends were cut back, 2 bases at V and 0 bases at J, with 11 bases in the middle. The CDR3 here is CASSVGTNVNTEAFF. The CDR3 coding sequence is TGTGCCAGCAGCGTCGGGACAAATGTGAACACTGAAGCTTTCTTT.

The V and J genes are TRBV11-2 and TRBJ2-3; 9 bases are a match to TRBD2. With V trimmed by 5 bases and J by 4 bases, 4 bases remained unmatched. The V gene's germline CDR1 is SGHAT and CDR2 FQNNGV. CDR3 size: 14 residues. CDR3 nucleotides: TGTGCCAGCAGCCATAGCGGGGGCTCAGATACGCAGTATTTT. It is translated as CASSHSGGSDTQYF.

The chain carries TRBV6-2 or TRBV6-3 and TRBJ1-2; D gene uncertain. Germline assignment: CDR1 MNHEY and CDR2 SVGEGT. Trimming removed 3 bases at V and 0 bases at J, with 8 bases between. This CDR3 contains 14 residues. In nucleotides, the CDR3 is TGTGCCAGCAGTTATACAGTTTCTAACTATGGCTACACCTTC. This translates into CASSYTVSNYGYTF.

The V call is TRBV7-2, the J call TRBJ2-1, with a possible D match to TRBD2 (5 bases). Trimming stripped 0 bases from V and 6 bases from J, with 9 bases between. The CDR3 is 14 amino acids. Germline loops: CDR1 SGHTA, CDR2 FQGNSA. The CDR3 reads CASSLALTSNEQFF. In DNA, the CDR3 is TGTGCCAGCAGCTTAGCCCTTACTAGCAATGAGCAGTTCTTC.

J is TRBJ2-3 and V is TRBV19; the match to TRBD1 covers 9 bases. Germline V lookup: CDR1 LNHDA, CDR2 SQIVND (reference sequence). CDR3 length equals 15 residues. V lost 5 bases, J lost 4 bases, and 7 bases stayed unmatched. DNA for the CDR3: TGTGCCAGTAGTCTCCGGGACAGGGTCGCAGATACGCAGTATTTT. Translating it yields CASSLRDRVADTQYF.